The 8 T cell receptor beta chains listed next were all sequenced from one sample in a study of technical replicates of blood from a handful of donors. Generated by immunoSEQ multiplex PCR, the TCRdb table keeps only in-frame clones and is missing some. This sample carries approximately 100,000 clones, nearly 97% of them seen once, and the ten largest clones take over 0.2%. Material: T cells isolated from PBMCs. The source is a human donor in good health.

The chain has TRBV14 and TRBJ2-1; no reliable D call. The V gene lost 3 bases and the J gene lost 5 bases, with 20 bases spanning the gap. The CDR3 sequence is 17 residues long. Germline values: CDR1 SGHDN, CDR2 FVKESK. This CDR3 reads CASSHRFVRRENNEQFF. The CDR3 bases are TGTGCCAGCAGCCACCGTTTCGTGCGGCGCGAGAACAATGAGCAGTTCTTC. Filled out from reference TRBV14 and TRBJ2-1, the complete variable domain reads EAGVTQFPSHSVIEKGQTVTLRCDPISGHDNLYWYRRVMGKEIKFLLHFVKESKQDESGMPNNRFLAERTGGTYSTLKVQPAELEDSGVYFCASSHRFVRRENNEQFFGPGTRLTVL.

This clone appeared a single time. The CDR3 loop reads CASSPHFSYGYTF. CDR3 coding DNA: TGTGCCAGCTCACCTCACTTTAGCTATGGCTACACCTTC. The chain recombines TRBV18 with TRBJ1-2; no clear D gene. The CDR3 contains 13 residues. V was clipped by 3 bases and J by 4 bases, with 9 bases between them. The germline V gene has CDR1 KGHSH and CDR2 LQKENI.

The chain employs TRBV6-5 and TRBJ1-1, with a weak D call TRBD1 (6 bases). Germline assignment: CDR1 MNHEY and CDR2 SVGAGI. This CDR3 is 13 amino acids long. V lost 7 bases to trimming and J lost 4 bases, with 13 bases between them. The CDR3: CASTRQAFTEAFF. For the CDR3, the DNA is TGTGCCAGCACCCGACAGGCGTTCACTGAAGCTTTCTTT.

The chain couples TRBV7-9 to TRBJ2-3, with D possibly TRBD1 on 5 matching bases. CDR3 size: 15 residues. Germline lookup yields CDR1 SEHNR and CDR2 FQNEAQ (reference sequence). Trimming cost V 5 bases and J 4 bases, with 16 bases left between them. CDR3 residues: CASSRGRTTADTQYF. CDR3 coding DNA: TGTGCCAGCAGCCGAGGTCGGACGACAGCAGATACGCAGTATTTT.

The genes are TRBV4-1 and TRBJ1-3, with a tentative D call TRBD1 (5 bases). The CDR3 is made up of 15 amino acids. Between the trimmed V and J ends, which lost 0 bases and 4 bases, there was a span of 10 bases. The germline gives CDR1 MGHRA, CDR2 YSYEKL. CDR3 residues: CASSQDPGSGNTIYF. The CDR3 nucleotides are TGCGCCAGCAGCCAAGACCCAGGGTCCGGAAACACCATATATTTT.

CDR3 in DNA: TGTGCCAGCAGCTTAAACAGGGTAAATTCACCCCTCCACTTT. It is translated as CASSLNRVNSPLHF. The chain carries TRBV13 and TRBJ1-6; a weak D match, TRBD1 (6 bases). This CDR3 contains 14 residues. Deletions cut 2 bases from V and 7 bases from J, with 9 bases between. Germline CDR1 and CDR2: PRHDT and FYEKMQ (reference sequence).

The chain links TRBV7-2 to TRBJ1-1; perhaps TRBD1 as D (5 bases). V was clipped by 0 bases and J by 3 bases, with 11 bases between them. Per germline, CDR1 SGHTA and CDR2 FQGNSA. This CDR3 contains 15 residues. Here the CDR3 reads CASSLARAVDTEAFF. The CDR3 coding sequence is TGTGCCAGCAGCTTAGCCAGGGCGGTCGACACTGAAGCTTTCTTT.

The chain employs TRBV5-1 and TRBJ2-7; D unclear. Trimming stripped 6 bases from V and 4 bases from J, with 8 bases between. The V gene's germline CDR1 is SGHRS and CDR2 YFSETQ. CDR3 length: 11 residues. In DNA, the CDR3 is TGCGCCAGCACCCGTACTTACGAGCAGTACTTC. Protein sequence: CASTRTYEQYF.